The TCR beta chain described here comes from a study of molecular identifiers for immune sequencing clone quantification. Whole-study findings and limits: Molecules of identical TCR sharing a barcode could underestimate highly expanded clone sizes.

Trimming left V 2 bases short and J 9 bases short, with 13 bases between. CDR1 is MNHEY, CDR2 SVGAGI, per germline. The CDR3 length is 14 residues. Comments on this clonotype: Its antigen is unknown. Given a much more abundant clone one base away, this may be a read error.

Each CDR3 protein is one row after TCRdb ran MiXCR on the PCR reads. Found here are about 640,000 distinct CDR3 sequences, just under 20% of them singletons; the top ten hold roughly 0.83%. Sample: naive CD8+ T cells from blood, with Jurkat cell RNA spiked in. Subset defined: FACS-sorted CD8+CD4-CCR7+CD45RA+ naive T cells. The V call is TRBV6-5, the J call TRBJ2-2; no reliable D call. The source is a human donor in good health. Some libraries in this study had Jurkat cell RNA spiked in. CDR3 sequence: CASSYGLGTRELFF. The CDR3, as DNA: TGTGCCAGCAGTTACGGGTTGGGAACCAGGGAGCTGTTTTTT.